The 11 T cell receptor beta chains below were found in one sample sequenced in a study of T cells in Graves' hyperthyroidism and ophthalmopathy. Amplification of TCR beta CDR3 regions used RNA as the template. Carried out on the TCR CDR3, a first-round RT-PCR used the HTBI primer set. TCRdb re-derived calls from the multiplex PCR reads in MiXCR, one entry per CDR3 protein. The profile shows about 510,000 distinct CDR3 sequences, about 14% of them singletons. Sequenced sample: blood. Receptors originate from a woman aged 40 to 55 with Graves' hyperthyroidism.

This clonotype was observed many times. The J gene is TRBJ2-1, the V gene TRBV20-1; D is possibly TRBD1 (6 bases). Germline values: CDR1 DFQATT, CDR2 SNEGSKA (reference sequence). The V gene lost 6 bases and the J gene lost 8 bases, with 17 bases spanning the gap. CDR3 size: 13 residues. CDR3: CSARQERGDEQFF. Written as DNA, the CDR3 is TGCAGTGCGAGACAGGAGAGAGGCGATGAGCAGTTCTTC.

The J gene is TRBJ2-5, the V gene TRBV12-3 or TRBV12-4, with TRBD2 matching 11 bases. CDR3 length: 16 residues. Trimming removed 8 bases from V and 5 bases from J; junction bases left unmatched: 13. In nucleotides, the CDR3 is TGTGCCAGCGTTTATAGCGGGAGGGCCTCATGGGAGACCCAGTACTTC. Protein product: CASVYSGRASWETQYF.

V gene TRBV4-1 combines with J gene TRBJ2-7; 7 bases align to TRBD2. CDR1 and CDR2 (germline): MGHRA, YSYEKL. V was clipped by 8 bases and J by 4 bases; unmatched bases: 11. This CDR3 has 14 residues. CDR3 amino acids: CASRPAGALYEQYF. The CDR3 region has the DNA TGCGCCAGCCGTCCGGCGGGAGCCCTATACGAGCAGTACTTC.

The rearrangement joins TRBV20-1 to TRBJ2-7, with D possibly being TRBD1 (6 bases). Germline CDR1 is DFQATT and CDR2 is SNEGSKA (reference sequence). The V and J ends lost 0 bases and 2 bases respectively, with 8 bases between them. The CDR3 contains 13 residues. This CDR3 reads CSAREGAPYEQYF. In DNA, the CDR3 is TGCAGTGCTAGAGAGGGGGCCCCCTACGAGCAGTACTTC.

This clonotype appeared once. The gene calls are TRBV19 and TRBJ1-5; D unclear. The ends were cut back, 1 base at V and 4 bases at J, with 14 bases in the middle. This CDR3 region has 16 residues. CDR1 is LNHDA and CDR2 is SQIVND in the germline V gene (reference sequence). The CDR3 protein is CASSIVDPLGNQPQHF. The CDR3 coding sequence is TGTGCCAGTAGTATAGTCGATCCTCTGGGGAATCAGCCCCAGCATTTT.

This clonotype was seen many times. The J gene is TRBJ2-1, the V gene TRBV20-1, with TRBD2 matching over 14 bases. The CDR3 loop spans 16 amino acids. Germline V gene sequence: CDR1 DFQATT, CDR2 SNEGSKA (reference sequence). The ends lost 6 bases at V and 5 bases at J; junction bases unmatched: 9. The CDR3 DNA is TGCAGTGCCACCCAGGGACTAGCGGGAGACCACAATGAGCAGTTCTTC. Its protein product is CSATQGLAGDHNEQFF.

The rearrangement uses TRBV7-2 and TRBJ2-3, with 12 nucleotides matching TRBD2. V shed 2 bases, J shed 3 bases, and the junction held 3 bases outside the gene matches. CDR1 is SGHTA, CDR2 FQGNSA, per germline. The length of the CDR3 is 16 residues. This chain's CDR3 is CASSLSGLAGTDTQYF. CDR3 sequence (DNA): TGTGCCAGCAGCTTATCAGGACTAGCGGGAACAGATACGCAGTATTTT.

Only one count was recorded for this clonotype. The chain carries TRBV5-1 and TRBJ2-1; no definite D call. V gave up 1 base and J gave up 1 base, with 12 bases separating them. The germline V gene has CDR1 SGHRS and CDR2 YFSETQ. The CDR3 runs 16 residues. The chain's CDR3 is CASSLLGPTSYNEQFF. CDR3 in DNA: TGCGCCAGCAGCTTGCTCGGTCCTACTTCCTACAATGAGCAGTTCTTC.

The V and J genes are TRBV19 and TRBJ2-4; 7 nucleotides match TRBD1. Germline V CDR1 and CDR2: LNHDA, SQIVND (reference sequence). The CDR3 consists of 13 residues. Trimming took 4 bases from V and 8 from J; bases not matched to a gene: 5. In DNA, the CDR3 is TGTGCCAGTAGTAGTAACAGGGGACACATTCAGTACTTC. Translated, it gives CASSSNRGHIQYF.

This clonotype has a count of ten or more. The rearrangement joins TRBV4-1 to TRBJ1-1; D is possibly TRBD1 (6 bases). The V gene's germline CDR1 is MGHRA and CDR2 YSYEKL. The CDR3 spans 15 residues. Trimming cost V 4 bases and J 0 bases, with 12 bases left between them. The CDR3 reads CASSRDRNMNTEAFF. CDR3 nucleotide sequence: TGCGCCAGCAGCCGAGACAGGAACATGAACACTGAAGCTTTCTTT.

In this sample, this clonotype turned up a few times. The chain joins TRBV6-1 to TRBJ1-6; TRBD1 matches 10 bases. After removal of 3 bases from V and 10 bases from J, the junction contained 3 bases not matched to a gene. This CDR3 comprises 14 residues. The germline V gene has CDR1 MNHNS and CDR2 SASEGT. The CDR3 protein is CASSEGQGPSPLHF. The CDR3 DNA reads TGTGCCAGCAGTGAGGGACAGGGGCCCTCACCCCTCCACTTT.